These 28 T cell receptor beta chains share one sample of origin, sequenced in a study of PD-1 blockade in classical Hodgkin lymphoma. Profiling relied on immunoSEQ multiplex PCR, and the TCRdb table lists in-frame clones only, not all of them. The top ten clones hold 2.5% to 3.5% of a sample with nearly 25,000 clones, roughly three quarters of them seen once. Brentuximab vedotin exposure varied among the patients, all of whom had relapsed after autologous stem cell transplantation. This material consisted of peripheral blood mononuclear cells (PBMCs), taken at baseline. The origin of the receptors is a human donor with classical Hodgkin lymphoma.

The chain couples TRBV7-2 to TRBJ2-3; 11 bases fit TRBD2. The CDR3 loop spans 16 amino acids. After removal of 2 bases from V and 4 bases from J, the junction contained 5 bases not matched to a gene. Germline lookup yields CDR1 SGHTA and CDR2 FQGNSA. CDR3 nucleotide sequence: TGTGCCAGCAGCTTAATAGCGGGGGGGCGGGCAGATACGCAGTATTTT. Residues: CASSLIAGGRADTQYF.

V and J are TRBV30 and TRBJ2-7; D is possibly TRBD2 (6 bases). The germline gives CDR1 GTSNPN, CDR2 SVGIG (reference sequence). Between the trimmed V and J ends, which lost 1 base and 3 bases, there was a span of 10 bases. This CDR3 is built from 13 residues. The CDR3 DNA sequence: TGTGCCTGGAGTGCGGGTAGCGGCTACGAGCAGTACTTC. Translation gives CAWSAGSGYEQYF. Based on the CDR3 plus reference TRBV30 and TRBJ2-7, the full variable domain is SQTIHQWPATLVQPVGSPLSLECTVEGTSNPNLYWYRQAAGRGLQLLFYSVGIGQISSEVPQNLSASRPQDRQFILSSKKLLLSDSGFYLCAWSAGSGYEQYFGPGTRLTVT.

The V call is TRBV30, the J call TRBJ1-1; D is undetermined. V lost 2 bases and J 4 bases, leaving 14 bases between the germline ends. From germline, CDR1 is GTSNPN and CDR2 SVGIG (reference sequence). The CDR3 covers 14 residues. DNA for the CDR3: TGTGCCTGGAGTCGCGGGATGAGGGTCACTGAAGCTTTCTTT. Translation gives CAWSRGMRVTEAFF.

This rearrangement joins TRBV15 to TRBJ2-7, with D perhaps given as TRBD1 or TRBD2 (6 bases each). From germline, CDR1 is LNHNV and CDR2 YYDKDF (reference sequence). The CDR3 runs 15 residues. V was cut by 0 bases and J by 2 bases, with 11 bases left in between. CDR3 sequence: CATSRDIGGPYEQYF. The CDR3 nucleotides read TGTGCCACCAGCAGAGATATCGGGGGCCCCTACGAGCAGTACTTC.

The J gene is TRBJ2-3, the V gene TRBV6-6; D not resolved. Germline CDR1 reads MNHNY; CDR2 reads SVGAGI (reference sequence). The CDR3 is made up of 16 amino acids. V was cut by 0 bases and J by 1 base, with 11 bases left in between. The CDR3 nucleotides read TGTGCCAGCAGTTACTCTAGGAGATTGGGCACAGATACGCAGTATTTT. Translating gives CASSYSRRLGTDTQYF.

The rearrangement links TRBV11-2 to TRBJ1-1; D perhaps matches TRBD1 (6 bases). This CDR3 region has 16 residues. V lost 1 base to trimming and J lost 1 base, with 13 bases between them. The germline CDR1 and CDR2 sequences are SGHAT and FQNNGV. The CDR3 is CASSLAPRTENTEAFF. The CDR3 DNA reads TGTGCCAGCAGCTTAGCACCTCGGACAGAGAACACTGAAGCTTTCTTT.

This clone was seen a handful of times. The chain carries TRBV5-1 and TRBJ1-4; 8 bases are shared with TRBD1. V was clipped by 4 bases and J by 4 bases; unmatched bases: 15. Germline lookup yields CDR1 SGHRS and CDR2 YFSETQ. The CDR3 extends over 18 amino acids. The CDR3: CASSLARNQGANNEKLFF. CDR3 nucleotide sequence: TGCGCCAGCAGCCTCGCACGTAATCAGGGGGCTAATAATGAAAAACTGTTTTTT.

The chain carries TRBV7-9 and TRBJ2-7, with D unclear. CDR1 and CDR2 (germline): SEHNR, FQNEAQ (reference sequence). The CDR3 is made up of 15 amino acids. V lost 4 bases and J lost 2, with 15 bases in between. CDR3 bases: TGTGCCAGCAGCTCAACCATCGGTGATCCCTACGAGCAGTACTTC. It translates to CASSSTIGDPYEQYF.

This clone has just one count. V and J are TRBV29-1 and TRBJ2-1; 8 bases agree with TRBD1. The CDR3 totals 15 residues. Germline CDR1 and CDR2: SQVTM and ANQGSEA. Trimming at V came to 3 bases and at J to 8 bases, leaving 12 bases not matched to a gene. CDR3 coding DNA: TGCAGCGTTGAGTCTAGGGCAGGGGGCTTGGATGAGCAGTTCTTC. This translates into CSVESRAGGLDEQFF.

The rearrangement links TRBV5-1 to TRBJ2-5, with 10 bases identical to TRBD2. The V segment lost 0 bases and the J segment 1 base; nucleotides outside the gene matches: 6. CDR3 length: 17 residues. In germline, CDR1 is SGHRS, CDR2 YFSETQ. CDR3 in amino acids: CASSLGLSGRGQETQYF. The CDR3 region has the DNA TGCGCCAGCAGCTTGGGACTGAGCGGGAGGGGCCAAGAGACCCAGTACTTC.

This clone was detected only once. The rearrangement links TRBV6-1 to TRBJ2-7; 8 positions agree with TRBD1. CDR3 length: 15 amino acids. Germline V gives CDR1 MNHNS, CDR2 SASEGT. Germline trimming cut 0 bases from V and 3 bases from J; bases unmatched to any gene: 4. As DNA, the CDR3 is TGTGCCAGCAGTGAAGCGGGGACAGGCGGCTACGAGCAGTACTTC. Amino acid sequence: CASSEAGTGGYEQYF.

V usage is TRBV15 and J usage is TRBJ1-5; D possibly corresponds to TRBD1 (5 bases). The germline CDR1 and CDR2 sequences are LNHNV and YYDKDF (reference sequence). The V gene lost 0 bases and the J gene lost 0 bases, with 15 bases spanning the gap. The CDR3 consists of 18 residues. The CDR3 DNA reads TGTGCCACCAGCAGAGATTCAAATACGGGGGATAGCAATCAGCCCCAGCATTTT. Translating gives CATSRDSNTGDSNQPQHF.

This clone showed up just a few times. The V gene is TRBV19, the J gene TRBJ2-1; 14 nucleotides agree with TRBD2. Germline values: CDR1 LNHDA, CDR2 SQIVND (reference sequence). CDR3 size: 16 residues. V shed 2 bases, J shed 6 bases, and the junction held 3 bases outside the gene matches. The CDR3 DNA reads TGTGCCAGTAGTATACCGGGACTAGCGGGGGTCAATGAGCAGTTCTTC. Translating it yields CASSIPGLAGVNEQFF.

The V gene is TRBV5-4, the J gene TRBJ2-7; 7 bases align to TRBD1. Germline CDR1 and CDR2: SGHNT and YYREEE (reference sequence). This CDR3 has 14 amino acids. The V segment lost 10 bases and the J segment 3 bases; nucleotides outside the gene matches: 13. The DNA for the CDR3 is TGTGCCTTCGGGGCGTTGACAGGGCACTACGAGCAGTACTTC. Its protein is CAFGALTGHYEQYF.

The chain is built from TRBV30 and TRBJ1-2, with D tentatively TRBD1 (5 bases). Germline-derived CDR1 and CDR2 are GTSNPN and SVGIG (reference sequence). The CDR3 is 14 residues long. The V gene lost 0 bases and the J gene lost 8 bases, with 16 bases spanning the gap. CDR3 DNA sequence: TGTGCCTGGAGTGTACTATCGGGGGTAGGGGGCTACACCTTC. Protein sequence: CAWSVLSGVGGYTF.

The chain recombines TRBV29-1 with TRBJ1-2; 8 bases agree with TRBD1. Unmatched junction bases numbered 7, after V lost 6 bases and J lost 4 bases. The germline V gene has CDR1 SQVTM and CDR2 ANQGSEA. The CDR3 has 13 amino acids. The CDR3 nucleotides read TGCAGCGTGCAGGGGGCGGGGGGCTATGGCTACACCTTC. Its protein product is CSVQGAGGYGYTF. The full variable domain, in which reference TRBV29-1 and TRBJ1-2 provide the parts outside the CDR3, is SAVISQKPSRDICQRGTSLTIQCQVDSQVTMMFWYRQQPGQSLTLIATANQGSEATYESGFVIDKFPISRPNLTFSTLTVSNMSPEDSSIYLCSVQGAGGYGYTFGSGTRLTVV.

The chain has TRBV15 and TRBJ2-5; possible D gene TRBD2, 6 bases. The CDR3 consists of 16 residues. The ends were cut back, 5 bases at V and 4 bases at J, with 20 bases in the middle. Germline assignment: CDR1 LNHNV and CDR2 YYDKDF (reference sequence). The CDR3 region is CATSPIRRGGGETQYF. The CDR3 DNA sequence: TGTGCCACCAGCCCGATTAGGAGGGGAGGAGGAGAGACCCAGTACTTC.

The V and J genes are TRBV19 and TRBJ1-2, with TRBD1 as a possible D gene (5 bases). The V gene's germline CDR1 is LNHDA and CDR2 SQIVND (reference sequence). This CDR3 comprises 15 residues. Trimming stripped 5 bases from V and 0 bases from J, with 13 bases between. CDR3 DNA: TGTGCCAGTAGTGCTCAGGAGGGGACTAACTATGGCTACACCTTC. Protein: CASSAQEGTNYGYTF.

The rearrangement uses TRBV10-3 and TRBJ2-3; no definite D call. Per the germline V gene, CDR1 is ENHRY and CDR2 is SYGVKD. This CDR3 spans 13 amino acids. The germline V and J ends were trimmed by 6 bases and 1 base, with 8 bases remaining between them. CDR3 nucleotides: TGTGCCATCAGCGACACACGCACAGATACGCAGTATTTT. Translation: CAISDTRTDTQYF.

CDR3 sequence (DNA): TGTGCCAGCATGGGCGGTTGGGGTACGGGCTACACCTTC. Its translation is CASMGGWGTGYTF. V and J are TRBV27 and TRBJ1-2, with D hard to call. Germline CDR1 and CDR2: MNHEY and SMNVEV (reference sequence). The CDR3 consists of 13 residues. V lost 7 bases and J lost 8, with 17 bases in between.

This clone was picked up a small number of times. DNA of the CDR3: TGTGCCAGCAGTATCACCTCCGGGACAGGGGCTTCACCCCTCCACTTT. It translates to CASSITSGTGASPLHF. V gene TRBV27 combines with J gene TRBJ1-6; 10 nucleotides match TRBD1. The CDR3 length is 16 residues. Looked up from germline, CDR1 is MNHEY and CDR2 is SMNVEV (reference sequence). V lost 5 bases to trimming and J lost 9 bases; unmatched junction nucleotides: 10.

This clone was seen a handful of times. The rearrangement uses TRBV6-6 and TRBJ1-5; D is uncertain. The CDR3 loop spans 16 amino acids. The V gene lost 4 bases and the J gene lost 0 bases, with 13 bases spanning the gap. From germline, CDR1 is MNHNY and CDR2 SVGAGI (reference sequence). The CDR3 is CASSFGDSDSNQPQHF. CDR3 nucleotide sequence: TGTGCCAGCAGTTTTGGAGATTCGGATAGCAATCAGCCCCAGCATTTT.

The gene calls are TRBV6-6 and TRBJ2-7; D may be TRBD1 (6 bases). Germline lookup yields CDR1 MNHNY and CDR2 SVGAGI (reference sequence). Between the trimmed V and J ends, which lost 6 bases and 1 base, there was a span of 13 bases. This CDR3 has 14 amino acids. The CDR3 spells CASSLGHQSYEQYF. The CDR3 DNA sequence: TGTGCCAGCAGCCTGGGACATCAGTCCTACGAGCAGTACTTC.

The V gene is TRBV4-1, the J gene TRBJ1-2; maybe TRBD1 (5 bases). The CDR3 consists of 15 residues. CDR1 and CDR2 from the germline V gene are MGHRA and YSYEKL. Trimming pared 4 bases from V and 3 bases from J, leaving 15 bases between. CDR3 coding DNA: TGCGCCAGCAGCCTCGGCCCAGGGTTGGACTATGGCTACACCTTC. This codes for CASSLGPGLDYGYTF.

The genes are TRBV4-2 and TRBJ2-1; TRBD2 matches at 7 bases. V was clipped by 0 bases and J by 0 bases; unmatched bases: 2. CDR1 is LGHNA, CDR2 YNFKEQ, per germline. The CDR3 spans 16 residues. The CDR3 region has the DNA TGTGCCAGCAGCCAAGATTCGGGGGGCTCCTACAATGAGCAGTTCTTC. This sequence encodes CASSQDSGGSYNEQFF.

The J gene is TRBJ1-2, the V gene TRBV5-1, with 12 bases lining up with TRBD1. Looked up from germline, CDR1 is SGHRS and CDR2 is YFSETQ. The V segment lost 4 bases and the J segment 2 bases; nucleotides outside the gene matches: 15. This CDR3 region has 19 residues. CDR3 loop: CASSTSSGTGGANNYGYTF. The CDR3 DNA sequence: TGCGCCAGCAGCACCTCATCCGGGACAGGGGGCGCGAACAACTATGGCTACACCTTC.

The genes are TRBV10-3 and TRBJ1-2; TRBD1 might be the D (5 bases). The germline CDR1 and CDR2 sequences are ENHRY and SYGVKD. V was clipped by 8 bases and J by 4 bases, with 14 bases between them. This CDR3 comprises 13 residues. The CDR3, as DNA: TGTGCCATCGGGGGGTCAGGAGTCTATGGCTACACCTTC. Protein: CAIGGSGVYGYTF.

The rearrangement joins TRBV13 to TRBJ2-3; the match to TRBD2 covers 8 bases. This CDR3 has 18 residues. The V and J ends lost 1 base and 0 bases, in that order; junction bases with no gene match: 9. The V gene's germline CDR1 is PRHDT and CDR2 FYEKMQ (reference sequence). The CDR3 sequence: CASSLVAGGSSSTDTQYF. CDR3 DNA: TGTGCCAGCAGCTTAGTGGCGGGGGGATCTTCTAGCACAGATACGCAGTATTTT.